This is a list of T cell receptor beta chains from one sample in a study of response to subunit inactivated influenza vaccine. TCRdb reprocessed the RT-PCR reads with MiXCR, giving one entry per CDR3 protein. The table shows fewer than 650,000 distinct CDR3 sequences, with 10% to 15% occurring only once. Specimen: PBMCs from blood, collected 45 days after vaccination. The receptors were gathered from a man in his fifties or sixties who received an inactivated influenza vaccine. The CDR3 runs from the conserved cysteine through the conserved F or W. The D gene is left open where the match is weak. Not all rows give a size; the values are once, few, many and, for expanded clones, a class.

length,size,V,D,J,CDR3,DNA
13,NA,TRBV28,NA,TRBJ2-2,CASTLTNTGELFF,TGTGCCAGCACTCTTACGAACACCGGGGAGCTGTTTTTT
14,NA,TRBV7-8,NA,TRBJ2-2,CASSGLVLAGELFF,TGTGCCAGCAGTGGTTTAGTATTGGCCGGGGAGCTGTTTTTT
13,few,TRBV20-1,NA,TRBJ1-5,CSARKEGNQPQHF,TGCAGTGCTAGAAAAGAAGGGAATCAGCCCCAGCATTTT
15,many,TRBV4-1,NA,TRBJ2-7,CASSQEGFPSYEQYF,TGCGCCAGCAGCCAAGAAGGGTTCCCTTCTTACGAGCAGTACTTC
19,once,TRBV5-4,NA,TRBJ2-1,CASSSSSGPTRLSYNEQFF,TGTGCCAGCAGCTCGTCCTCAGGGCCAACTCGCCTCTCCTACAATGAGCAGTTCTTC
16,NA,TRBV15,TRBD2,TRBJ2-2,CATSRGLAGFTGELFF,TGTGCCACCAGCAGAGGACTAGCGGGGTTTACCGGGGAGCTGTTTTTT
16,few,TRBV6-2/TRBV6-3,TRBD2,TRBJ2-1,CASTSRKTSAYNEQFF,TGTGCCAGCACCTCCCGAAAGACTAGCGCCTACAATGAGCAGTTCTTC
17,NA,TRBV5-1,NA,TRBJ2-6,CASSLGRGLTGANVLTF,TGCGCCAGCAGCTTGGGCCGGGGCCTCACAGGGGCCAACGTCCTGACTTTC
13,few,TRBV19,TRBD1,TRBJ1-1,CAVIGQVNTEAFF,TGTGCCGTCATTGGACAGGTGAACACTGAAGCTTTCTTT
15,few,TRBV11-2,TRBD1,TRBJ2-4,CASRGQVGAKNIQYF,TGTGCCAGCAGGGGACAGGTCGGAGCCAAAAACATTCAGTACTTC
14,NA,TRBV12-3/TRBV12-4,TRBD2,TRBJ2-5,CASSSGLVPETQYF,TGTGCCAGCAGTTCAGGACTAGTCCCAGAGACCCAGTACTTC
13,NA,TRBV12-3/TRBV12-4,NA,TRBJ2-5,CASSSDSKETQYF,TGTGCCAGCAGTTCGGACAGTAAAGAGACCCAGTACTTC
15,few,TRBV29-1,NA,TRBJ2-1,CSVEKALSSYNEQFF,TGCAGCGTTGAAAAGGCTCTCAGCTCCTACAATGAGCAGTTCTTC
16,NA,TRBV4-1,NA,TRBJ1-1,CASSQRAAGRDAEAFF,TGCGCCAGCAGTCAAAGAGCAGCAGGCCGGGACGCTGAAGCTTTCTTT